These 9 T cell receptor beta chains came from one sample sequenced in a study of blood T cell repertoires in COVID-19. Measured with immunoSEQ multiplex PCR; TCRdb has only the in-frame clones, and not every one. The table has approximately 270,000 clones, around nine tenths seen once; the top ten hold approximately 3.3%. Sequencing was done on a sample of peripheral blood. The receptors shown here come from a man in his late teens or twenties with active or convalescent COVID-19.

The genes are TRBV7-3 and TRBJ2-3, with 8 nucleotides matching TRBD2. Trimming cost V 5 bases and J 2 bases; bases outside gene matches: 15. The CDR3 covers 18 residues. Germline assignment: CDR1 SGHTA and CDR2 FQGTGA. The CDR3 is CASSPISSAGGVTDTQYF. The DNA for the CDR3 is TGTGCCAGCAGCCCAATCTCCTCTGCGGGGGGAGTCACAGATACGCAGTATTTT.

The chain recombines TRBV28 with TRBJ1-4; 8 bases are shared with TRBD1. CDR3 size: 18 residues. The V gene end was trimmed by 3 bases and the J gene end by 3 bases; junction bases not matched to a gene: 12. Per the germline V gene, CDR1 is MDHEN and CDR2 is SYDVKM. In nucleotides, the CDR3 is TGTGCCAGCAGTTTCCAGAAGGACAGGGATAGTTCTAATGAAAAACTGTTTTTT. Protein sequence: CASSFQKDRDSSNEKLFF.

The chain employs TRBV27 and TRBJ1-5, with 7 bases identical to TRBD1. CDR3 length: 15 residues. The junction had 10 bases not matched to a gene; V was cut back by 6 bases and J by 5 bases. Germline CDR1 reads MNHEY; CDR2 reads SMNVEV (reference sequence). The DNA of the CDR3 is TGTGCCAGCAGCCGAGGGACAGAAGCCTATCAGCCCCAGCATTTT. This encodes CASSRGTEAYQPQHF.

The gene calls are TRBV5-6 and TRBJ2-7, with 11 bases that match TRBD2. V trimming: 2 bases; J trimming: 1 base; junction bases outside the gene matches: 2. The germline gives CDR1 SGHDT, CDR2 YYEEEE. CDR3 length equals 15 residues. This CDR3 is CASSFGTSGSYEQYF. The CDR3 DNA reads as TGTGCCAGCAGCTTCGGGACTAGCGGATCCTACGAGCAGTACTTC.

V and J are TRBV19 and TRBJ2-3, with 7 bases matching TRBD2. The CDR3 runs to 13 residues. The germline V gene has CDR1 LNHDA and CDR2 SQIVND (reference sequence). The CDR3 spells CARASGSTDTQYF. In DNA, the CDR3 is TGTGCAAGGGCTAGCGGTAGCACAGATACGCAGTATTTT.

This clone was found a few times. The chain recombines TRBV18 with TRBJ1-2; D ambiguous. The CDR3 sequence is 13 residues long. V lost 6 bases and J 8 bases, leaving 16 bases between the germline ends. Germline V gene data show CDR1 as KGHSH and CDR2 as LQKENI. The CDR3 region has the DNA TGTGCCAGCTCCGTAGACCCCTCGCGGGGCTACACCTTC. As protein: CASSVDPSRGYTF. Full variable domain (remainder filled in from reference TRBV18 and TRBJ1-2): NAGVMQNPRHLVRRRGQEARLRCSPMKGHSHVYWYRQLPEEGLKFMVYLQKENIIDESGMPKERFSAEFPKEGPSILRIQQVVRGDSAAYFCASSVDPSRGYTFGSGTRLTVV.

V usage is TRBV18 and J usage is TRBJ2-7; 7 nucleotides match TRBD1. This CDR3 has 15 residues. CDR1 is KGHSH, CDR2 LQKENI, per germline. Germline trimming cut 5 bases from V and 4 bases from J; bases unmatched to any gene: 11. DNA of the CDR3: TGTGCCAGCTCATCCGGGACAGATACCCTTTACGAGCAGTACTTC. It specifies CASSSGTDTLYEQYF.

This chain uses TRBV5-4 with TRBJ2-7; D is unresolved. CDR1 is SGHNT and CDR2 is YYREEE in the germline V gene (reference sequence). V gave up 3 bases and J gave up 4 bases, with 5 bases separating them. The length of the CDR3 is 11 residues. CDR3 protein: CASSSNYEQYF. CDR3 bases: TGTGCCAGCAGCTCCAATTACGAGCAGTACTTC.

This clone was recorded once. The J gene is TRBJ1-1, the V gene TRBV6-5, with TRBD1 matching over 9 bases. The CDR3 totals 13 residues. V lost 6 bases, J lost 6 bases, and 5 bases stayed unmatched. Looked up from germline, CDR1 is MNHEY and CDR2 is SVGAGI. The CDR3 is CASSLQGAAEAFF. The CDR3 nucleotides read TGTGCCAGCAGCTTACAGGGGGCGGCTGAAGCTTTCTTT.